Detailed here is one T cell receptor beta chain. Its target is unknown. Germline V gene data show CDR1 as SGHTA and CDR2 as FQGTGA. V was cut by 5 bases and J by 1 base, with 11 bases left in between. This CDR3 has 15 amino acids. Profiling relied on immunoSEQ multiplex PCR, and the TCRdb table lists in-frame clones only, not all of them. The sample records 150,000 or so clones, around 90% being singletons. This sample is drawn from a study of T cell responses to AZD1222 COVID-19 vaccine. Study-level information: Some second doses came at about 4 weeks and others at about 12 weeks; these were pooled.

Overall study findings and caveats: Only 6 or 7 AZD1222 recipients tested seropositive at baseline.

The chain links TRBV7-3 to TRBJ2-2; no definite D call. This TCR was sampled from an adult in good health. The material was peripheral blood, obtained on day 0 of AZD1222 vaccination. As DNA, the CDR3 is TGTGCCAGCAGCCCAGCCTCTGGGAACACCGGGGAGCTGTTTTTT. Translated, it gives CASSPASGNTGELFF.